This TCR beta chain appears in the sequencing data of a study of T-cell reconstitution after alpha-beta-depleted transplantation in children. Germline V gives CDR1 DFQATT, CDR2 SNEGSKA (reference sequence). The V end was cut by 0 bases, the J end by 1 base, with 17 bases between. This CDR3 region has 17 residues. Comments on this clonotype: The antigen remains undetermined.

As it was prepared, the TCRbeta library received unique molecular identifiers. Each CDR3 protein gets one entry after TCRdb re-called the PCR reads with MiXCR. Among about 980,000 distinct CDR3 sequences listed, 25% to 35% were seen once. The study, taken as a whole, reports: Newly made T cells mostly supplied T-cell counts and diversity one year after transplant.

This chain uses TRBV20-1 with TRBJ2-3; perhaps TRBD2 as D (6 bases). The receptor comes from a boy younger than two who had a stem cell transplant for SCID, so the T cells may come from the graft donor. The material was PBMCs, mostly from graft donor cells, obtained 360 days after TCRalphabeta/CD19-depleted stem cell transplant. This CDR3 is CSARDRVIGGGTDTQYF. The CDR3 coding sequence is TGCAGTGCTAGAGACCGAGTTATCGGCGGGGGCACAGATACGCAGTATTTT.